This passage covers 29 T cell receptor beta chains from one sample sequenced in a study of shared clonotypes between healthy human individuals. Assay: immunoSEQ multiplex PCR; the TCRdb copy retains only in-frame clones and omits some. Here the sample spans roughly 2.5 million clones, over 85% being singletons. The sequencing sample was made of naive CD4+ T cells sorted from blood. This sample's subset: CD45RA+ positively selected. The receptors here all came from a man younger than 35 in good health.

The chain couples TRBV4-3 to TRBJ2-7; maybe TRBD1 (6 bases). Germline V CDR1 and CDR2: LGHNA, YSLEER. The CDR3 spans 15 residues. V dropped 0 bases and J dropped 1 base, with 10 bases sitting between them. The CDR3 DNA reads as TGCGCCAGCAGCCAAGAAGCAGGGGCATCCTACGAGCAGTACTTC. Protein sequence: CASSQEAGASYEQYF.

V usage is TRBV18 and J usage is TRBJ2-7; 9 bases are a match to TRBD1. CDR3 length: 15 amino acids. Germline V CDR1 and CDR2: KGHSH, LQKENI. V was pared by 1 base and J by 3 bases, with 4 bases of the junction left unmatched. This chain's CDR3 is CASSPLTGGIYEQYF. CDR3 bases: TGTGCCAGCTCACCACTGACAGGGGGGATCTACGAGCAGTACTTC.

This clone was recorded a few times. The rearrangement links TRBV5-6 to TRBJ1-1; possibly TRBD1 for D (6 bases). V lost 4 bases and J lost 4, with 11 bases in between. This CDR3 is built from 13 residues. CDR1 and CDR2 from the germline V gene are SGHDT and YYEEEE. The CDR3: CASSTGQTTEAFF. CDR3 nucleotides: TGTGCCAGCAGCACCGGACAGACCACTGAAGCTTTCTTT.

This chain links TRBV30 with TRBJ2-7, with unresolved D. Germline-derived CDR1 and CDR2 are GTSNPN and SVGIG (reference sequence). The CDR3 spans 13 residues. The V gene lost 3 bases and the J gene lost 5 bases, with 14 bases spanning the gap. CDR3 sequence: CAWSVNAPHEQYF. DNA of the CDR3: TGTGCCTGGAGCGTCAACGCCCCCCACGAGCAGTACTTC.

V gene TRBV5-4 combines with J gene TRBJ2-3, with TRBD2 identical over 13 bases. This CDR3 comprises 17 residues. Germline CDR1 reads SGHNT; CDR2 reads YYREEE (reference sequence). The ends lost 2 bases at V and 2 bases at J; junction bases unmatched: 5. CDR3 residues: CASSFRLAGGSTDTQYF. DNA for the CDR3: TGTGCCAGCAGCTTCAGACTAGCGGGGGGTTCCACAGATACGCAGTATTTT.

With respect to this clone: The same CDR3 also results from other DNA sequences found in this sample. V and J are TRBV10-1 and TRBJ2-2, with D unresolved. Trimming left V 0 bases short and J 6 bases short, with 5 bases between. The CDR3 has 13 amino acids. Germline V CDR1 and CDR2: WNHNN, SYGVQD (reference sequence). This CDR3 reads CASSESGAGELFF. The CDR3 region has the DNA TGCGCCAGCAGTGAGTCCGGAGCCGGGGAGCTGTTTTTT.

As concerns this clone: The junction does not match germline at one end; this may be a read error. As DNA, the CDR3 is TGTGCTAGCAGCCCGCTTCAAGCCTACAATGAGCAGTTCTTC. It yields the protein CASSPLQAYNEQFF. The chain combines TRBV7-7 with TRBJ2-1; D is unclear. This CDR3 has 14 amino acids. Germline V gives CDR1 SSHAT, CDR2 FNYEAQ (reference sequence). The full variable domain, completed using reference TRBV7-7 and TRBJ2-1, is GAGVSQSPRYKVTKRGQDVTLRCDPISSHATLYWYQQALGQGPEFLTYFNYEAQPDKSGLPSDRFSAERPEGSISTLTIQRTEQRDSAMYRCASSPLQAYNEQFFGPGTRLTVL.

Comment on this clone: Other DNA sequences within the sample encode an identical CDR3. This chain links TRBV6-5 with TRBJ2-7; 7 nucleotides align to TRBD1. The CDR3 is 13 amino acids. The V gene end was trimmed by 6 bases and the J gene end by 3 bases; junction bases not matched to a gene: 5. CDR1 is MNHEY, CDR2 SVGAGI, per germline. The CDR3 region has the DNA TGTGCCAGCAGCCGGGACAGAGGCTACGAGCAGTACTTC. It translates to CASSRDRGYEQYF.

This chain uses TRBV5-1 with TRBJ2-1; 10 positions match TRBD2. There are 15 residues in the CDR3. J was trimmed by 7 bases and V by 0 bases; bases with no gene match: 4. Germline loops: CDR1 SGHRS, CDR2 YFSETQ. CDR3 sequence: CASSLASGSWNEQFF. CDR3 DNA: TGCGCCAGCAGCTTGGCTAGCGGGAGTTGGAATGAGCAGTTCTTC.

The rearrangement uses TRBV7-2 and TRBJ1-5; D is possibly TRBD1 (6 bases). The CDR3 contains 14 residues. V was clipped by 0 bases and J by 11 bases, with 14 bases between them. In germline, CDR1 is SGHTA, CDR2 FQGNSA. The CDR3 region is CASSLASGDRTQHF. DNA for the CDR3: TGTGCCAGCAGCTTAGCGTCAGGGGATAGGACCCAGCATTTT.

For the CDR3, the DNA is TGTGCCAGCAGGGAATCGACAGCAAACACTGAAGCTTTCTTT. Protein product: CASRESTANTEAFF. The chain combines TRBV6-5 with TRBJ1-1; D perhaps matches TRBD1 (5 bases). The CDR3 is made up of 14 amino acids. V was clipped by 6 bases and J by 2 bases, with 13 bases between them. Germline values: CDR1 MNHEY, CDR2 SVGAGI.

The rearrangement uses TRBV5-1 and TRBJ2-7; D might be TRBD1 (6 bases). The CDR3 extends over 13 amino acids. Per germline, CDR1 SGHRS and CDR2 YFSETQ. Trimming removed 4 bases at V and 3 bases at J, with 11 bases between. The CDR3 DNA follows: TGCGCCAGCAGCGAGACAGGACTCTACGAGCAGTACTTC. Translating gives CASSETGLYEQYF.

The table lists this clone with a count of one. J is TRBJ2-1 and V is TRBV9, with 9 nucleotides matching TRBD2. This CDR3 is built from 15 residues. From germline, CDR1 is SGDLS and CDR2 YYNGEE. Unmatched junction bases numbered 5, after V lost 4 bases and J lost 3 bases. Here the CDR3 reads CASSITSGYYNEQFF. The CDR3 DNA reads as TGTGCCAGCAGCATCACTAGCGGGTACTACAATGAGCAGTTCTTC.

The V call is TRBV7-2, the J call TRBJ2-2; D is uncertain. CDR1 is SGHTA and CDR2 is FQGNSA in the germline V gene. The CDR3 runs 16 residues. Trimming removed 3 bases from V and 0 bases from J, with 11 bases in between. For the CDR3, the DNA is TGTGCCAGCAGCTTGCTTGGGGTGACGAACACCGGGGAGCTGTTTTTT. It yields the protein CASSLLGVTNTGELFF. The full variable domain, with the rest looked up from reference TRBV7-2 and TRBJ2-2, is GAGVSQSPSNKVTEKGKDVELRCDPISGHTALYWYRQSLGQGLEFLIYFQGNSAPDKSGLPSDRFSAERTGGSVSTLTIQRTQQEDSAVYLCASSLLGVTNTGELFFGEGSRLTVL.

This clone has more than one count but fewer than ten. Other DNA sequences in the sample encode the same CDR3. The chain carries TRBV4-1 and TRBJ2-1; D gene uncertain. The CDR3 contains 12 residues. Germline CDR1 and CDR2: MGHRA and YSYEKL. With 0 bases removed from V and 7 bases from J, the gap between germline ends came to 4 bases. DNA for the CDR3: TGCGCCAGCAGCCAAGAGGGGAATGAGCAGTTCTTC. Translated: CASSQEGNEQFF.

This clone was found once. The chain uses TRBV14 and TRBJ2-1; no reliable D call. The CDR3 totals 13 residues. The germline gives CDR1 SGHDN, CDR2 FVKESK. V lost 3 bases and J lost 3, with 6 bases in between. CDR3 nucleotide sequence: TGTGCCAGCAGCCACTACGGCTACAATGAGCAGTTCTTC. The encoded protein is CASSHYGYNEQFF.

A single count supports this clone. This chain connects TRBV2 to TRBJ2-1; tentatively, D is TRBD2 (6 bases). In germline, CDR1 is SNHLY, CDR2 FYNNEI. Trimming left V 5 bases short and J 0 bases short, with 11 bases between. The CDR3 consists of 15 residues. CDR3 DNA: TGTGCCAGCAGTTCTGGGGGGAGCTCCTACAATGAGCAGTTCTTC. Translating gives CASSSGGSSYNEQFF.

The rearrangement joins TRBV6-5 to TRBJ2-7; TRBD2 is a possible D gene (6 bases). V lost 4 bases, J lost 3 bases, and 10 bases lay in between. Germline V gives CDR1 MNHEY, CDR2 SVGAGI. CDR3 size: 13 residues. DNA for the CDR3: TGTGCCAGCAGTTTGGTGGAGGGCTACGAGCAGTACTTC. Its protein product is CASSLVEGYEQYF.

This clone was seen just once. The rearrangement uses TRBV10-3 and TRBJ2-7; D possibly uses TRBD1 or TRBD2 (5 bases each). This CDR3 comprises 15 residues. Between the trimmed V and J ends, which lost 0 bases and 3 bases, there was a span of 12 bases. Germline CDR1 and CDR2: ENHRY and SYGVKD. DNA of the CDR3: TGTGCCATCAGTGAGTCTTGGGGGTTTCGCTACGAGCAGTACTTC. This encodes CAISESWGFRYEQYF.

V and J are TRBV18 and TRBJ2-1; D gene uncertain. V was cut by 10 bases and J by 1 base, with 20 bases left in between. From germline, CDR1 is KGHSH and CDR2 LQKENI. CDR3 length equals 16 residues. The CDR3 DNA is TGTGCCACCCGCTTGACCAACATCGCTTCCTACAATGAGCAGTTCTTC. The encoded protein is CATRLTNIASYNEQFF.

This chain links TRBV7-9 with TRBJ2-1; D may be TRBD1 or TRBD2 (6 bases each). Trimming left V 7 bases short and J 4 bases short, with 11 bases between. This CDR3 is 13 amino acids long. Germline lookup yields CDR1 SEHNR and CDR2 FQNEAQ (reference sequence). As DNA, the CDR3 is TGTGCCAGCACAGGCGGGACATACAATGAGCAGTTCTTC. It is translated as CASTGGTYNEQFF.

This chain links TRBV11-2 with TRBJ2-7, with D unclear. Germline CDR1 SGHAT, CDR2 FQNNGV. This CDR3 is 13 amino acids long. Trimming shortened V by 0 bases and J by 6 bases, and 9 bases separated the two germline ends. CDR3 DNA sequence: TGTGCCAGCAGCTTAGATCGGGCGAGCGAGCAGTACTTC. Translating gives CASSLDRASEQYF.

This sequence joins TRBV7-9 and TRBJ1-1, with TRBD1 matching 7 bases. CDR1 SEHNR and CDR2 FQNEAQ come from the germline V gene (reference sequence). The CDR3 runs 17 residues. Trimming removed 5 bases from V and 6 bases from J; junction bases left unmatched: 18. In DNA, the CDR3 is TGTGCCAGCAGCACGTCCGGGACAGTGAGTAAAAATGCTGAAGCTTTCTTT. Translating it yields CASSTSGTVSKNAEAFF.

This sequence joins TRBV19 and TRBJ1-2; D is undetermined. Trimming removed 5 bases at V and 0 bases at J, with 19 bases between. CDR3 size: 17 residues. Germline V lookup: CDR1 LNHDA, CDR2 SQIVND (reference sequence). CDR3 region: CASSLDGPGTANYGYTF. The CDR3 region has the DNA TGTGCCAGTAGTTTGGACGGGCCAGGAACCGCTAACTATGGCTACACCTTC.

This clone has only a few counts. This sample includes further DNA sequences coding for the same CDR3. The gene calls are TRBV6-1 and TRBJ1-5; D gene uncertain. CDR3 length: 13 residues. From germline, CDR1 is MNHNS and CDR2 SASEGT. Trimming cost V 8 bases and J 4 bases, with 12 bases left between them. This chain's CDR3 is CASGRESNQPQHF. The CDR3 DNA reads TGTGCCAGCGGAAGGGAGTCAAATCAGCCCCAGCATTTT.

The chain links TRBV9 to TRBJ2-7; 9 nucleotides line up with TRBD1. The junction had 10 bases not matched to a gene; V was cut back by 0 bases and J by 3 bases. The CDR3 runs to 17 residues. Per the germline V gene, CDR1 is SGDLS and CDR2 is YYNGEE. CDR3 sequence: CASSVGGTGTGFYEQYF. In DNA form, the CDR3 reads TGTGCCAGCAGCGTAGGGGGGACCGGGACAGGGTTCTACGAGCAGTACTTC.

This clone has only one observation. This chain uses TRBV5-1 with TRBJ1-4; no definite D call. Germline loops: CDR1 SGHRS, CDR2 YFSETQ. With 0 bases removed from V and 7 bases from J, the gap between germline ends came to 16 bases. The CDR3 is 16 amino acids. DNA of the CDR3: TGCGCCAGCAGCTTGGAAGTGGCGGGGTCGGGTGAAAAACTGTTTTTT. Translation: CASSLEVAGSGEKLFF.

The chain links TRBV2 to TRBJ1-2; D perhaps matches TRBD1 (5 bases). Germline V gives CDR1 SNHLY, CDR2 FYNNEI. V was trimmed by 7 bases and J by 1 base, leaving 16 bases between them. The CDR3 length is 15 residues. CDR3 in amino acids: CASTGDAGDNYGYTF. The CDR3, as DNA: TGTGCCAGCACCGGGGACGCCGGCGATAACTATGGCTACACCTTC.

The rearrangement links TRBV11-1 to TRBJ2-5, with 9 bases fitting TRBD2. Germline V gene sequence: CDR1 SGHAT, CDR2 FQDESV (reference sequence). J was trimmed by 2 bases and V by 6 bases; bases with no gene match: 4. CDR3 length: 14 residues. The CDR3 is CASSLAGLQETQYF. The CDR3 nucleotides read TGTGCCAGCAGTCTAGCGGGGCTACAAGAGACCCAGTACTTC.